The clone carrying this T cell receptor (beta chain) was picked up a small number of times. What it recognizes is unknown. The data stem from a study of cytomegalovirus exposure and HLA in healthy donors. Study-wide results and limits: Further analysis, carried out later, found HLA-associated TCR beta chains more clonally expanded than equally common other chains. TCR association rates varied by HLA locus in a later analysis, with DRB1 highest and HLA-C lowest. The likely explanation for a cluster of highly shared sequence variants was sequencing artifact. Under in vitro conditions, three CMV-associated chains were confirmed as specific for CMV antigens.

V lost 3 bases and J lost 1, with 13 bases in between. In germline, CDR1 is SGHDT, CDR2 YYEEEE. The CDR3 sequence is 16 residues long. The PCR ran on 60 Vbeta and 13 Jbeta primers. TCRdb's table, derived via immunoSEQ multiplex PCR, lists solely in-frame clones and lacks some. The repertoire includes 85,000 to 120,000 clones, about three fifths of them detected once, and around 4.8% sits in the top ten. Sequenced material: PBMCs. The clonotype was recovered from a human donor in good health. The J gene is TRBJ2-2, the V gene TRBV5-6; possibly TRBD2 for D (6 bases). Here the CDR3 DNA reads TGTGCCAGCAGCTCTACAGGAGCGGGGAACACCGGGGAGCTGTTTTTT. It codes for CASSSTGAGNTGELFF.